This entry features one T cell receptor (beta chain) sequence. The data stem from a study of neurological immune-mediated disorders. Per the germline V gene, CDR1 is MNHEY and CDR2 is SVGEGT. V was shortened by 5 bases and J by 3 bases, with 5 bases between the two germline ends. This CDR3 region has 11 residues. TCRdb used MiXCR to reprocess the 5' RACE reads, holding one entry per CDR3 protein. This sample carries about 52,000 distinct CDR3 sequences, roughly 3.8% of them seen once, and the ten largest clones take 5% to 7%. The chain links TRBV6-2 or TRBV6-3 to TRBJ2-7; D uncertain. The clonotype was recovered from a man aged 55 to 70 with multiple sclerosis. The sequencing input was PBMCs. CDR3 DNA: TGTGCCAGCAGTAACCTCTACGAGCAGTACTTC. Protein: CASSNLYEQYF.